This T cell receptor beta chain was documented in a study of persistence of HIV-infected CD4 T cells. Sequencing used immunoSEQ version 4 in survey mode. Assay: immunoSEQ multiplex PCR; the TCRdb copy retains only in-frame clones and omits some. The sample has about 48,000 clones, around 72% seen once; the top ten hold 3%. Stimulation used about 9.2 ug/mL lysate from CMV-infected fibroblasts. Sorted nonresponding memory CD4+ T cells were CD40L-negative, CD69-negative, CD45RO-high. Donors were HIV-1-infected adults who began suppressive ART during chronic infection. Stimulated PBMCs had first been depleted of CD8+ T cells. This CDR3 contains 16 residues. CDR1 and CDR2 (germline): MNHEY, SMNVEV (reference sequence). Trimming removed 1 base from V and 1 base from J, with 11 bases in between. Regarding this clone: Its antigen is as yet unknown.

This TCR came from an adult man with HIV who was CMV-seropositive. This sequence joins TRBV27 and TRBJ1-5, with a tentative D call TRBD1 (5 bases). The sequencing used CD4+ T cells sorted from PBMCs after 18-hour stimulation, collected from a patient who received antiretroviral therapy. CDR3 loop: CASSLFWAGSNQPQHF. The CDR3 region has the DNA TGTGCCAGCAGTTTATTTTGGGCAGGGAGCAATCAGCCCCAGCATTTT.